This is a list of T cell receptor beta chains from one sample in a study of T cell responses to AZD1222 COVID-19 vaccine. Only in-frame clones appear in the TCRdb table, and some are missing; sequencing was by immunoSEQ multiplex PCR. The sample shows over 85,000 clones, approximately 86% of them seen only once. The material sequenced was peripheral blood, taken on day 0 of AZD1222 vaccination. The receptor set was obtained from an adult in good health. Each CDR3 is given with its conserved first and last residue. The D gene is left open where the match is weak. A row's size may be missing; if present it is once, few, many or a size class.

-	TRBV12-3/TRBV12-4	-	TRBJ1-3	TGTGCCAGCAGGCCAGACTCTGGAAACACCATATATTTT	CASRPDSGNTIYF
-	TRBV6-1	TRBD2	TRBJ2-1	TGTGCCAGCAGTGGGCAACTAGCGGGGTCATACAATGAGCAGTTCTTC	CASSGQLAGSYNEQFF
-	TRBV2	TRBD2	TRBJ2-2	TGTGCCAGCAGTGAAGCCGGGACTAGCGGGGGCCGATGGGACACCGGGGAGCTGTTTTTT	CASSEAGTSGGRWDTGELFF
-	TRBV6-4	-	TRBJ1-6	TGTGCCAGCAGTTTGGTGAACGGCAGGGAGTTCCCCCTCCACTTT	CASSLVNGREFPLHF
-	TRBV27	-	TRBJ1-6	TGTGCCAGCAGTTTCGGGGTAGGATCACCCCTCCACTTT	CASSFGVGSPLHF
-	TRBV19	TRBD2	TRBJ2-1	TGTGCCAGTAGAGCTAGCGGAAACTACAATGAGCAGTTCTTC	CASRASGNYNEQFF
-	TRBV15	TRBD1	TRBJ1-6	TGTGCCACCAGCAGAGATCAACAGGGGGATTCACCCCTCCACTTT	CATSRDQQGDSPLHF
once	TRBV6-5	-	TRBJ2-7	TGTGCCAGCAGAGCAGACAGGCCTTACGAGCAGTACTTC	CASRADRPYEQYF
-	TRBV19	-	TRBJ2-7	TGTGCCAGTAGTATAGGGCGGAGGGACAGCCGAACCTACGAGCAGTACTTC	CASSIGRRDSRTYEQYF
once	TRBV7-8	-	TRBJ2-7	TGTGCCAGCAGCTCGTACAGGTACGAGCAGTACTTC	CASSSYRYEQYF
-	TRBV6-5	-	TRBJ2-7	TGTGCCAGCAGTCCGACAGGGGAGGGGTACGAGCAGTACTTC	CASSPTGEGYEQYF
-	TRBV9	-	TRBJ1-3	TGTGCCAGCAGCGCCCACAGGAGCTCTGGAAACACCATATATTTT	CASSAHRSSGNTIYF